The rows below give T cell receptor beta chains drawn from one sample of a study of T cells after yellow fever vaccination. TCRdb called the 5' RACE reads again in MiXCR, with one record for every CDR3 protein. The sample has over 250,000 distinct CDR3 sequences, 5.2% seen once. The source was CD4+ T cells sorted from PBMCs, collected on the day of the yellow fever booster vaccination. Receptors originate from a man aged 18 to 35 who received the YFV17D yellow fever vaccine. Each CDR3 is given with its conserved first and last residue. D genes are given only for firm matches. Size is stated for part of the rows, as once, few or many counts, or as a class when the clone is expanded.

D gene	clone size	J gene	V gene	CDR3 protein	CDR3 DNA
TRBD2	many	TRBJ2-3	TRBV20-1	CSARDAGGQGDTQYF	TGCAGTGCTAGAGACGCGGGGGGGCAAGGAGATACGCAGTATTTT
-	few	TRBJ2-5	TRBV6-2/TRBV6-3	CASSYRGVWETQYF	TGTGCCAGCAGTTACCGCGGGGTCTGGGAGACCCAGTACTTC
-	few	TRBJ1-3	TRBV10-3	CAISESRTAFSGNTIYF	TGTGCCATCAGTGAGTCTCGGACAGCCTTCTCTGGAAACACCATATATTTT
-	many	TRBJ2-3	TRBV7-8	CASSRVHTQYF	TGTGCCAGCTCCCGAGTGCATACGCAGTATTTT
-	few	TRBJ2-1	TRBV29-1	CSSSWAGNEQFF	TGCAGCTCTTCATGGGCTGGCAATGAGCAGTTCTTC
-	-	TRBJ2-5	TRBV20-1	CSAREGSRETQYF	TGCAGTGCTAGAGAAGGTAGCCGGGAGACCCAGTACTTC
-	many	TRBJ2-7	TRBV7-9	CASSTGRSYEQYF	TGTGCCAGCAGCACGGGACGGAGCTACGAGCAGTACTTC
-	many	TRBJ2-5	TRBV7-2	CASSARGWGQETQYF	TGTGCCAGCAGCGCCCGCGGGTGGGGCCAAGAGACCCAGTACTTC
-	-	TRBJ2-3	TRBV5-4	CATRTDGGTQYF	TGTGCCACCAGAACGGACGGGGGTACGCAGTATTTT
-	few	TRBJ2-6	TRBV6-1	CASSEARLGQVLTF	TGTGCCAGCAGTGAAGCGAGATTAGGGCAGGTCCTGACTTTC
-	-	TRBJ1-5	TRBV10-3	CAIEPLPARRLNQPQHF	TGTGCCATCGAACCCCTACCGGCACGGAGGCTCAATCAGCCCCAGCATTTT
TRBD2	many	TRBJ2-5	TRBV7-2	CASSFANLAGGPETQYF	TGTGCCAGCAGCTTCGCCAACCTAGCGGGGGGGCCGGAGACCCAGTACTTC
-	many	TRBJ1-4	TRBV5-1	CASSSGPQDGTNEKLFF	TGCGCCAGCAGCTCCGGACCCCAGGACGGTACTAATGAAAAACTGTTTTTT
TRBD1	-	TRBJ2-6	TRBV4-1	CASSHLRDRNSGANVLTF	TGCGCCAGCAGCCACCTCCGGGACAGGAACTCTGGGGCCAACGTCCTGACTTTC
-	-	TRBJ2-5	TRBV15	CATSTRQVGETQYF	TGTGCCACCAGCACCCGACAGGTCGGAGAGACCCAGTACTTC
TRBD1	-	TRBJ1-1	TRBV20-1	CSAAQLRDRAGSGTEAFF	TGCAGTGCTGCCCAACTCCGGGACAGGGCGGGTTCGGGCACTGAAGCTTTCTTT
TRBD1	many	TRBJ1-6	TRBV7-2	CASSATGTGVSPLHF	TGTGCCAGCAGCGCCACCGGGACAGGGGTCTCACCCCTCCACTTT
-	-	TRBJ2-5	TRBV24-1	CATSEWGAAQETQYF	TGTGCCACCAGTGAGTGGGGCGCTGCTCAAGAGACCCAGTACTTC
-	many	TRBJ2-1	TRBV5-1	CASSLEEVFNEQFF	TGCGCCAGCAGCTTGGAAGAGGTATTCAATGAGCAGTTCTTC
TRBD1	few	TRBJ2-2	TRBV29-1	CSVSKGLGQGGTGELFF	TGCAGCGTCTCAAAGGGGCTCGGACAGGGAGGTACCGGGGAGCTGTTTTTT
-	many	TRBJ1-3	TRBV7-2	CASTTRRGNTIYF	TGTGCCAGCACCACCCGTCGGGGGAACACCATATATTTT
TRBD1	-	TRBJ1-1	TRBV29-1	CSGRQGGPEAFF	TGCAGCGGGAGACAGGGTGGCCCTGAAGCTTTCTTT
TRBD1	few	TRBJ2-7	TRBV3-1	CASSQDRPGQTYEQYF	TGTGCCAGCAGCCAAGATCGGCCGGGACAGACCTACGAGCAGTACTTC
-	-	TRBJ2-2	TRBV15	CATSREVSWELFF	TGTGCCACCAGCAGAGAGGTTAGCTGGGAGCTGTTTTTT
TRBD1	few	TRBJ2-7	TRBV4-1	CASSQLPGQRYEQYF	TGCGCCAGCAGCCAACTACCGGGACAGAGATACGAGCAGTACTTC
-	few	TRBJ2-5	TRBV5-1	CASSLTTKETQYF	TGCGCCAGCAGCTTGACAACCAAAGAGACCCAGTACTTC
-	many	TRBJ2-4	TRBV5-1	CASSLNGENIQYF	TGCGCCAGCAGCTTGAACGGAGAAAACATTCAGTACTTC
-	-	TRBJ2-3	TRBV3-1	CASSQAPGADYTQYF	TGTGCCAGCAGCCAAGCCCCGGGGGCGGATTATACGCAGTATTTT
-	many	TRBJ1-5	TRBV18	CASSQARGNQPQHF	TGTGCCAGCTCACAGGCGCGGGGTAATCAGCCCCAGCATTTT
TRBD1	-	TRBJ1-1	TRBV20-1	CSARSRTGANTEAFF	TGCAGTGCTAGAAGCCGGACAGGGGCTAACACTGAAGCTTTCTTT
TRBD2	-	TRBJ2-3	TRBV7-2	CASSSAGGPPADTQYF	TGTGCCAGCAGCTCCGCGGGGGGGCCTCCGGCAGATACGCAGTATTTT
-	few	TRBJ2-5	TRBV10-3	CAIRGRGGQETQYF	TGTGCCATACGGGGCAGGGGAGGACAAGAGACCCAGTACTTC
-	-	TRBJ1-5	TRBV10-3	CAISESAGEWNNQPQHF	TGTGCCATCAGTGAGTCGGCAGGAGAATGGAACAATCAGCCCCAGCATTTT
-	-	TRBJ1-1	TRBV20-1	CSARKGFPSEAFF	TGCAGTGCTAGAAAGGGGTTCCCATCTGAAGCTTTCTTT
TRBD1	-	TRBJ2-7	TRBV2	CASRAGQGARYEQYF	TGTGCCAGCAGGGCCGGACAGGGGGCCCGCTACGAGCAGTACTTC
-	few	TRBJ2-3	TRBV19	CASSIWGATTDTQYF	TGTGCCAGTAGTATATGGGGCGCTACCACAGATACGCAGTATTTT
TRBD1	-	TRBJ1-1	TRBV10-3	CDIRANRQGEGTEAFF	TGTGACATCAGGGCCAACCGACAGGGGGAAGGCACTGAAGCTTTCTTT
-	many	TRBJ2-5	TRBV7-2	CASSLMGNQETQYF	TGTGCCAGCAGCTTGATGGGGAACCAAGAGACCCAGTACTTC
-	many	TRBJ2-3	TRBV6-6	CASRRQSSDTQYF	TGTGCCAGCAGGAGACAGAGCTCAGATACGCAGTATTTT
TRBD2	-	TRBJ2-1	TRBV6-6	CASSTTSGGYNEQFF	TGTGCCAGCAGTACCACTAGCGGGGGCTACAATGAGCAGTTCTTC
TRBD1	many	TRBJ1-6	TRBV20-1	CSADADTGQDQPLHF	TGCAGTGCCGACGCCGACACGGGACAGGATCAACCCCTCCACTTT
TRBD2	many	TRBJ2-7	TRBV4-3	CASSPMLSPSGSYEQYF	TGCGCCAGCAGCCCGATGTTATCGCCTAGCGGCTCCTACGAGCAGTACTTC
-	many	TRBJ1-1	TRBV5-1	CASSLEGLLGEAFF	TGCGCCAGCAGCTTGGAAGGACTTCTGGGGGAAGCTTTCTTT
-	-	TRBJ2-7	TRBV20-1	CSANPLSWLRGNEQYF	TGCAGTGCGAATCCCCTATCATGGCTTCGCGGGAACGAGCAGTACTTC
-	few	TRBJ1-1	TRBV11-2	CASSLSLRIRGNTEAFF	TGTGCCAGCAGCTTATCCTTAAGGATTCGAGGGAATACTGAAGCTTTCTTT
-	-	TRBJ2-5	TRBV18	CASSRDGKRETQYF	TGTGCCAGCTCACGGGACGGAAAAAGGGAGACCCAGTACTTC
-	many	TRBJ1-3	TRBV7-2	CASSLAAGHPGNTIYF	TGTGCCAGCAGCTTAGCGGCAGGGCACCCAGGAAACACCATATATTTT
-	many	TRBJ2-5	TRBV25-1	CASSESPGGYQETQYF	TGTGCCAGCAGTGAATCCCCCGGAGGGTACCAAGAGACCCAGTACTTC